This entry lists 7 T cell receptor beta chains sequenced from one sample in a study of early T cells in non-severe SARS-CoV-2 infection. TCRdb reprocessed the 5' RACE reads with MiXCR, giving one entry per CDR3 protein. The table shows 50,000 to 65,000 distinct CDR3 sequences, with around 8.9% occurring only once. The sample consisted of whole blood. Receptors originate from an adult who was a healthcare worker with PCR-confirmed SARS-CoV-2 infection or an uninfected control (not recorded which).

This clonotype has just a few counts. The rearrangement joins TRBV7-2 to TRBJ2-3; D ambiguous. Germline CDR1 and CDR2: SGHTA and FQGNSA. The ends were cut back, 5 bases at V and 5 bases at J, with 14 bases in the middle. This CDR3 is built from 14 residues. In nucleotides, the CDR3 is TGTGCCAGCAGCCCCCGGGCCATCGGAGATACGCAGTATTTT. Its protein product is CASSPRAIGDTQYF.

The V gene is TRBV7-2, the J gene TRBJ1-2; D not certain. Trimming cost V 1 base and J 3 bases, with 15 bases left between them. The CDR3 consists of 16 residues. The germline CDR1 and CDR2 sequences are SGHTA and FQGNSA. The CDR3 region is CASSLDGGRRHYGYTF. As DNA, the CDR3 is TGTGCCAGCAGCTTAGATGGTGGGAGGAGGCACTATGGCTACACCTTC. Using reference TRBV7-2 and TRBJ1-2 for the parts outside the CDR3, the full variable domain is GAGVSQSPSNKVTEKGKDVELRCDPISGHTALYWYRQSLGQGLEFLIYFQGNSAPDKSGLPSDRFSAERTGGSVSTLTIQRTQQEDSAVYLCASSLDGGRRHYGYTFGSGTRLTVV.

This clonotype has just a few counts. The chain has TRBV7-2 and TRBJ1-1, with D possibly TRBD1 on 6 matching bases. This CDR3 is 15 amino acids long. Trimming shortened V by 6 bases and J by 8 bases, and 22 bases separated the two germline ends. Germline V gene data show CDR1 as SGHTA and CDR2 as FQGNSA. This CDR3 reads CASRTGGGPVLEAFF. The CDR3 DNA follows: TGTGCCAGCAGGACGGGCGGGGGGCCAGTGTTAGAAGCTTTCTTT.

This clonotype was observed a handful of times. V and J are TRBV28 and TRBJ2-2, with D unresolved. CDR1 is MDHEN, CDR2 SYDVKM, per germline. The CDR3 spans 15 residues. V lost 6 bases and J 6 bases, leaving 17 bases between the germline ends. The CDR3 here is CASRPGSAEAGELFF. CDR3 in DNA: TGTGCCAGCAGACCTGGGTCGGCAGAGGCCGGGGAGCTGTTTTTT. Full variable domain (missing parts from reference TRBV28 and TRBJ2-2): DVKVTQSSRYLVKRTGEKVFLECVQDMDHENMFWYRQDPGLGLRLIYFSYDVKMKEKGDIPEGYSVSREKKERFSLILESASTNQTSMYLCASRPGSAEAGELFFGEGSRLTVL.

The chain has TRBV29-1 and TRBJ1-5; D is possibly TRBD1 (6 bases). Per the germline V gene, CDR1 is SQVTM and CDR2 is ANQGSEA. This CDR3 spans 13 amino acids. V was cut by 4 bases and J by 4 bases, with 11 bases left in between. This CDR3 reads CSVAGDRNQPQHF. CDR3 coding DNA: TGCAGCGTTGCAGGGGATAGGAATCAGCCCCAGCATTTT. Supplemented by reference TRBV29-1 and TRBJ1-5, the full variable domain reads SAVISQKPSRDICQRGTSLTIQCQVDSQVTMMFWYRQQPGQSLTLIATANQGSEATYESGFVIDKFPISRPNLTFSTLTVSNMSPEDSSIYLCSVAGDRNQPQHFGDGTRLSIL.

V is TRBV6-2 or TRBV6-3 and J is TRBJ2-6; D gene unclear. CDR1 MNHEY and CDR2 SVGEGT come from the germline V gene. CDR3 length: 18 amino acids. The V end lost 10 bases, the J end lost 1 base, and 23 bases lay between the germline ends. The DNA for the CDR3 is TGTGCCACCAACGTCCGCTCGTCTGCCTTTTCTGGGGCCAACGTCCTGACTTTC. Translation gives CATNVRSSAFSGANVLTF.

This clonotype was found many times. The CDR3 loop is CSVASGMGSYNEQFF. In DNA, the CDR3 is TGCAGCGTTGCCAGCGGGATGGGTTCCTACAATGAGCAGTTCTTC. This chain uses TRBV29-1 with TRBJ2-1; TRBD2 agrees at 7 bases. This CDR3 is 15 amino acids long. Losses at the gene ends were 4 bases for V and 1 base for J; bases not matched to a gene: 7. The germline CDR1 and CDR2 sequences are SQVTM and ANQGSEA.